The rows below give T cell receptor beta chains drawn from one sample of a study of CD8 T cells in ankylosing spondylitis. TCRdb reanalysed the 5' RACE reads using MiXCR and keeps one entry per CDR3 protein. The sample includes hundreds of thousands of distinct CDR3 sequences, 17% of them seen just once. Sequencing was carried out using blood, either unsorted or a sorted T cell fraction (not recorded which). These receptors all stem from a male donor with ankylosing spondylitis. The CDR3 runs from the conserved cysteine through the conserved F or W. Each record gives: clone size, V gene, J gene, D gene, CDR3 DNA, CDR3 protein. D genes are given only for firm matches. Size is stated for part of the rows, as once, few or many counts, or as a class when the clone is expanded.

.	TRBV7-8	TRBJ2-1	TRBD1	TGTGCCAGCAGCTCAGGGACAGGGTTTAAGGGTGAGCAGTTCTTC	CASSSGTGFKGEQFF
many	TRBV7-2	TRBJ2-2	.	TGTGCCAGCAGCCCGAGCGGGCAGACGAACACCGGGGAGCTGTTTTTT	CASSPSGQTNTGELFF
few	TRBV20-1	TRBJ2-1	.	TGCAGTGCTAGTGTGAGGCCTACCCGAAAATACAATGAGCAGTTCTTC	CSASVRPTRKYNEQFF
.	TRBV5-6	TRBJ2-7	.	TGTGCCAGCAGCTTGTCTTCTATCTCCTACGAGCAGTACTTC	CASSLSSISYEQYF
.	TRBV9	TRBJ2-2	.	TGTGCCAGCAGCGCCCAGGGTTGGTTTAACACCGGGGAGCTGTTTTTT	CASSAQGWFNTGELFF
.	TRBV5-6	TRBJ2-3	TRBD2	TGTGCCAGCAGCTTGGCCGGGGCGGGGGGCAAGCAGTATTTT	CASSLAGAGGKQYF
.	TRBV30	TRBJ1-1	.	TGTGCCTGGAGTGTACTCGCAGGGAACACTGAAGCTTTCTTT	CAWSVLAGNTEAFF
few	TRBV9	TRBJ2-3	TRBD2	TGTGCCAGCAGCGTCACTAGCGGGAAGACAGATACGCAGTATTTT	CASSVTSGKTDTQYF
.	TRBV20-1	TRBJ2-2	TRBD2	TGCAGTGCTCCGAGCGGGAATAAGGCCGGGGAGCTGTTTTTT	CSAPSGNKAGELFF
few	TRBV20-1	TRBJ1-4	TRBD1	TGCAGTGCTAGAGATTGGCCAGGGGGGGAAAAACTGTTTTTT	CSARDWPGGEKLFF
.	TRBV27	TRBJ2-7	.	TGTGCCAGCAGTTCCCCCCAGGGGTACACCTACGAGCAGTACTTC	CASSSPQGYTYEQYF
.	TRBV28	TRBJ2-2	TRBD2	TGTGCCAGCAGTTCTCCGGGACTAGCGGGTTCCGGGGAGCTGTTTTTT	CASSSPGLAGSGELFF
.	TRBV5-1	TRBJ2-7	TRBD2	TGCGCCAGCAGCCCCGAGGCGGGGGTCCCGCACGAGCAGTACTTC	CASSPEAGVPHEQYF
.	TRBV6-5	TRBJ2-7	.	TGTGCCAGCAGTTACGGGGGGGCAGGGAGCGACGAGCAGTACTTC	CASSYGGAGSDEQYF
few	TRBV24-1	TRBJ2-2	.	TGTGCCACCAGTGATTCCGACAGGACCGGGGAGCTGTTTTTT	CATSDSDRTGELFF
few	TRBV27	TRBJ2-3	.	TGTGCCAGCAGTTTATCGCCCGCCCCCACAGATACGCAGTATTTT	CASSLSPAPTDTQYF
.	TRBV12-3/TRBV12-4	TRBJ2-3	.	TGTGCCAGCAGGAGCCGGGCCCTAAGCCCAGATACGCAGTATTTT	CASRSRALSPDTQYF
.	TRBV3-1	TRBJ1-2	.	TGTGCCAGCAGCCCCGGGACTCTGTCGGGTGGCTACACCTTC	CASSPGTLSGGYTF
few	TRBV11-3	TRBJ2-3	.	TGTGCCAGCAGCTTATGGGAATCAGATACGCAGTATTTT	CASSLWESDTQYF
many	TRBV12-3/TRBV12-4	TRBJ1-2	TRBD1	TGTGCCAGCAGCACCCGCGGACAGGGCGGCTATGGCTACACCTTC	CASSTRGQGGYGYTF
.	TRBV4-1	TRBJ1-5	.	TGCGCCAGCAGCCAAGATTATCCGGGGAAACAGCCCCAGCATTTT	CASSQDYPGKQPQHF
.	TRBV19	TRBJ1-2	.	TGTGCCAGTACCCCGGGACATGCTCCAGAGTATGGCTACACCTTC	CASTPGHAPEYGYTF
few	TRBV3-1	TRBJ2-1	.	TGTGCCAGCAGCCATTACCCTCACAATGAGCAGTTCTTC	CASSHYPHNEQFF
.	TRBV7-2	TRBJ2-2	.	TGTGCCAGCAGCTTAATGGCGGGCTTCACCGGGGAGCTGTTTTTT	CASSLMAGFTGELFF
.	TRBV20-1	TRBJ2-2	.	TGCAGTGCAGTGGAGCGGAGCCTCACCGGGGAGCTGTTTTTT	CSAVERSLTGELFF
few	TRBV7-2	TRBJ2-2	TRBD1	TGTGCCAGCAGCCCCCGGACAGGGGGTCACGGGGAGCTGTTTTTT	CASSPRTGGHGELFF
many	TRBV12-3/TRBV12-4	TRBJ1-2	TRBD1	TGTGCCAGCAGTAACAGGGGTAATGGCTACACCTTC	CASSNRGNGYTF
few	TRBV7-6	TRBJ2-5	.	TGTGCCAGCAGCGTAAGCCGCCAAGAGACCCAGTACTTC	CASSVSRQETQYF
.	TRBV28	TRBJ2-7	.	TGTGCCAGCAGTTCCGGGGTTATCTACGAGCAGTACTTC	CASSSGVIYEQYF
.	TRBV11-2	TRBJ2-1	TRBD2	TGTGCCAGCAGCTATAGGACTAGCGGGGCAGATCCCCAGTACAATGAGCAGTTCTTC	CASSYRTSGADPQYNEQFF
.	TRBV18	TRBJ2-1	TRBD2	TGTGCCAGCTCACCCCCGGGACTAGCGGGGAGGGTGGATGAGCAGTTCTTC	CASSPPGLAGRVDEQFF
.	TRBV5-1	TRBJ2-7	.	TGCGCCAGCAGCTTGGCACAGGGCACCTACGAGCAGTACTTC	CASSLAQGTYEQYF
.	TRBV28	TRBJ1-5	TRBD1	TGTGCCAGCAGTTTAACCGGGACAGGGGACCAGCCCCAGCATTTT	CASSLTGTGDQPQHF
.	TRBV20-1	TRBJ2-6	.	TGCAGTGCTAGTGAGGGACAACTCTCTGGGGCCAACGTCCTGACTTTC	CSASEGQLSGANVLTF
few	TRBV11-2	TRBJ2-7	.	TGTGCCAGCAGCTACCCCGGGGCGGCTATCGACGAGCAGTACTTC	CASSYPGAAIDEQYF
.	TRBV21-1	TRBJ1-6	.	TGTGCCAGCTATCAGGACAGGGGATCGTTCGATAATTCACCCCTCCACTTT	CASYQDRGSFDNSPLHF
few	TRBV12-3/TRBV12-4	TRBJ1-1	.	TGTGCCAGCAGTACAGATCTCAACACTGAAGCTTTCTTT	CASSTDLNTEAFF
.	TRBV20-1	TRBJ2-7	.	TGCAGTGCTAGTCGGACCGCCTACGAGCAGTACTTC	CSASRTAYEQYF